The 30 T cell receptor beta chains reported below all come from one sample, sequenced in a study of blood T cell repertoires in COVID-19. Here immunoSEQ multiplex PCR was the method, and the copy in TCRdb shows in-frame clones only, minus some. The profile shows about 220,000 clones, approximately 82% of them singletons. The specimen was PBMCs or T cells enriched from blood (not recorded which). Every receptor here comes from a man aged 35 to 55 who had recovered from COVID-19.

The rearrangement uses TRBV5-8 and TRBJ2-1; the D is unclear. Trimming removed 1 base at V and 9 bases at J, with 11 bases between. The CDR3 has 13 amino acids. CDR1 is SGHTS, CDR2 YDEGEE, per germline. The CDR3 is CASSLTTLGEQFF. As DNA, the CDR3 is TGTGCCAGCAGCTTGACGACTCTGGGTGAGCAGTTCTTC.

J is TRBJ1-1 and V is TRBV7-3, with TRBD1 matching over 7 bases. Germline V gene sequence: CDR1 SGHTA, CDR2 FQGTGA. This CDR3 region has 14 residues. Trimming took 5 bases from V and 2 from J; bases not matched to a gene: 5. DNA of the CDR3: TGTGCCAGCAGCAGGGGGACAGAAAACACTGAAGCTTTCTTT. Translation: CASSRGTENTEAFF.

This clone was seen just once. The chain links TRBV18 to TRBJ2-1, with TRBD2 matching over 13 bases. J gave up 9 bases and V 4 bases, and 6 bases lay outside the gene matches. The germline gives CDR1 KGHSH, CDR2 LQKENI. This CDR3 has 15 residues. This CDR3 reads CASSLPGLAGFEQFF. CDR3 coding DNA: TGTGCCAGCTCACTGCCGGGACTAGCGGGATTTGAGCAGTTCTTC.

This chain joins TRBV4-2 and TRBJ2-1, with 8 positions matching TRBD1. V dropped 4 bases and J dropped 9; count of bases not matched to a gene: 2. CDR1 is LGHNA and CDR2 is YNFKEQ in the germline V gene. This CDR3 spans 12 amino acids. The CDR3, as DNA: TGTGCCAGCAGCCGACAGGGGCGTGAGCAGTTCTTC. Its protein product is CASSRQGREQFF.

This clone was counted a few times. The chain joins TRBV9 to TRBJ2-7; possibly TRBD1 for D (5 bases). Germline V gene sequence: CDR1 SGDLS, CDR2 YYNGEE. V dropped 2 bases and J dropped 5 bases, with 17 bases sitting between them. The CDR3 has 15 amino acids. The CDR3 region has the DNA TGTGCCAGCAGCGTTACAGGACGGGTAGTGGACGAGCAGTACTTC. As protein: CASSVTGRVVDEQYF.

V and J are TRBV10-3 and TRBJ1-2; TRBD1 matches 7 bases. This CDR3 spans 12 amino acids. Germline V gene sequence: CDR1 ENHRY, CDR2 SYGVKD. Trimming at V came to 6 bases and at J to 8 bases, leaving 6 bases not matched to a gene. CDR3 sequence: CAISSDRVGYTF. CDR3 nucleotides: TGTGCCATCAGCTCAGACAGGGTGGGCTACACCTTC.

The J gene is TRBJ1-1, the V gene TRBV11-1; 10 nucleotides line up with TRBD1. Looked up from germline, CDR1 is SGHAT and CDR2 is FQDESV (reference sequence). This CDR3 has 15 amino acids. V lost 0 bases to trimming and J lost 4 bases; unmatched junction nucleotides: 2. The CDR3 DNA reads as TGTGCCAGCAGCTTAGCGGACAGGGGGAGCACTGAAGCTTTCTTT. It is translated as CASSLADRGSTEAFF.

The genes are TRBV6-2 or TRBV6-3 and TRBJ1-2, with TRBD1 identical over 7 bases. The CDR3 totals 14 residues. The J segment lost 11 bases and the V segment lost 0 bases, leaving 9 bases of the junction unmatched. Germline V lookup: CDR1 MNHEY, CDR2 SVGEGT. The CDR3 DNA sequence: TGTGCCAGCAGTTACTCGGACAGGTGGGGGACATACACCTTC. It encodes CASSYSDRWGTYTF.

This rearrangement joins TRBV19 to TRBJ1-6; D perhaps matches TRBD1 (5 bases). The germline V and J ends were trimmed by 3 bases and 13 bases, with 16 bases remaining between them. Germline V gives CDR1 LNHDA, CDR2 SQIVND (reference sequence). The CDR3 length is 14 residues. The CDR3: CASSIPGSVFPLHF. The CDR3 nucleotides read TGTGCCAGTAGTATCCCAGGGTCGGTGTTCCCCCTCCACTTT.

Only a few counts were recorded for this clone. The rearrangement uses TRBV6-5 and TRBJ2-3; 8 bases align to TRBD1. This CDR3 comprises 14 residues. Germline CDR1 MNHEY, CDR2 SVGAGI. Trimming removed 5 bases from V and 4 bases from J; junction bases left unmatched: 5. The CDR3 here is CASSRGQGADTQYF. Written as DNA, the CDR3 is TGTGCCAGCAGTCGAGGACAGGGCGCAGATACGCAGTATTTT.

CDR3 region: CASSLILPSYGYTF. CDR3 sequence (DNA): TGTGCCAGCAGCTTAATTCTACCCTCCTATGGCTACACCTTC. V gene TRBV11-2 combines with J gene TRBJ1-2; D not resolved. Germline CDR1 SGHAT, CDR2 FQNNGV. V was pared by 2 bases and J by 4 bases, with 11 bases between. This CDR3 is 14 amino acids long.

The V gene is TRBV6-5, the J gene TRBJ1-5; perhaps TRBD1 as D (5 bases). Trimming took off 6 bases at V and 4 bases at J, with 16 bases between the two ends. CDR1 is MNHEY, CDR2 SVGAGI, per germline. The CDR3 covers 15 residues. This CDR3 is CASRGTAGGNQPQHF. The CDR3 DNA reads as TGTGCCAGCAGGGGAACGGCGGGGGGTAATCAGCCCCAGCATTTT.

The chain employs TRBV13 and TRBJ2-7, with D maybe TRBD2 (5 bases). This CDR3 comprises 13 residues. V dropped 6 bases and J dropped 5 bases, with 14 bases sitting between them. Germline loops: CDR1 PRHDT, CDR2 FYEKMQ (reference sequence). This CDR3 reads CASRWGARNEQYF. The DNA for the CDR3 is TGTGCCAGCAGGTGGGGAGCCCGAAACGAGCAGTACTTC.

This clone was seen more than once but under ten times. V usage is TRBV28 and J usage is TRBJ2-4; 8 bases map to TRBD1. With V trimmed by 6 bases and J by 9 bases, 7 bases remained unmatched. The germline V gene encodes CDR1 MDHEN and CDR2 SYDVKM. The CDR3 consists of 13 residues. The CDR3 region is CASSQTGDGIQYF. CDR3 bases: TGTGCCAGCAGCCAGACAGGGGACGGCATTCAGTACTTC.

V usage is TRBV24-1 and J usage is TRBJ2-1; 7 nucleotides align to TRBD2. Germline V gene lookup returns CDR1 KGHDR and CDR2 SFDVKD. This CDR3 spans 18 amino acids. V lost 0 bases, J lost 7 bases, and 14 bases stayed unmatched. CDR3 loop: CATSDLHYSGGKRNEQFF. The CDR3 region has the DNA TGTGCCACCAGTGATTTGCATTACTCGGGAGGCAAGAGGAATGAGCAGTTCTTC.

The rearrangement joins TRBV5-6 to TRBJ2-1; a possible D gene is TRBD1 (6 bases). Deletions cut 3 bases from V and 1 base from J, with 14 bases between. CDR1 is SGHDT and CDR2 is YYEEEE in the germline V gene. The CDR3 loop spans 16 amino acids. CDR3 residues: CASSSLGAHSYNEQFF. The CDR3, as DNA: TGTGCCAGCAGCTCCTTGGGGGCCCATTCCTACAATGAGCAGTTCTTC.

For this clone: Distinct nucleotide sequences in the sample also encode this CDR3. CDR3 in amino acids: CASSVGTGAYEQYF. CDR3 bases: TGTGCCAGCAGCGTAGGGACAGGGGCCTACGAGCAGTACTTC. V is TRBV9 and J is TRBJ2-7; TRBD1 matches 9 bases. The CDR3 extends over 14 amino acids. V dropped 0 bases and J dropped 2; count of bases not matched to a gene: 0. Germline V gene data show CDR1 as SGDLS and CDR2 as YYNGEE.

The chain combines TRBV7-2 with TRBJ1-2; D might be TRBD1 (6 bases). Germline assignment: CDR1 SGHTA and CDR2 FQGNSA. V was trimmed by 3 bases and J by 4 bases, leaving 18 bases between them. The CDR3 length is 16 residues. Here the CDR3 reads CASSFISDSYLYGYTF. In DNA, the CDR3 is TGTGCCAGCAGCTTCATATCGGACAGCTACCTCTATGGCTACACCTTC.

V usage is TRBV2 and J usage is TRBJ2-2, with D uncertain. The CDR3 sequence is 11 residues long. V lost 8 bases to trimming and J lost 5 bases, with 6 bases between them. Germline lookup yields CDR1 SNHLY and CDR2 FYNNEI. CDR3 loop: CASEYTGELFF. The CDR3 DNA sequence: TGTGCCAGCGAGTATACCGGGGAGCTGTTTTTT.

V is TRBV28 and J is TRBJ1-4; no firm D call. CDR3 length equals 14 residues. The germline V gene has CDR1 MDHEN and CDR2 SYDVKM. Between the trimmed V and J ends, which lost 8 bases and 8 bases, there was a span of 18 bases. The CDR3 DNA is TGTGCCAGCGGAGTTAGTCAGCGTGGGGAAAAACTGTTTTTT. Translating it yields CASGVSQRGEKLFF.

The chain recombines TRBV28 with TRBJ2-2; 7 nucleotides match TRBD2. Germline V CDR1 and CDR2: MDHEN, SYDVKM. The CDR3 is made up of 15 amino acids. V was clipped by 3 bases and J by 3 bases; unmatched bases: 4. This chain's CDR3 is CASSLLGRDTGELFF. The CDR3 DNA is TGTGCCAGCAGTTTGTTGGGGAGGGACACCGGGGAGCTGTTTTTT.

The rearrangement uses TRBV9 and TRBJ2-1, with 10 bases that match TRBD1. This CDR3 spans 15 amino acids. The germline V gene has CDR1 SGDLS and CDR2 YYNGEE. After removal of 2 bases from V and 4 bases from J, the junction contained 3 bases not matched to a gene. The CDR3 protein is CASSVGQGRYNEQFF. The CDR3 DNA is TGTGCCAGCAGCGTGGGACAGGGGCGTTACAATGAGCAGTTCTTC.

This clone was recorded at least ten times. The V call is TRBV5-1, the J call TRBJ2-5, with 11 bases identical to TRBD2. Germline V lookup: CDR1 SGHRS, CDR2 YFSETQ. This CDR3 has 15 residues. The junction had 3 bases not matched to a gene; V was cut back by 4 bases and J by 1 base. CDR3 in amino acids: CASSRGTSGQETQYF. CDR3 nucleotides: TGCGCCAGCAGCAGGGGGACTAGCGGCCAAGAGACCCAGTACTTC.

The genes are TRBV5-4 and TRBJ2-7, with D perhaps matching TRBD1 (5 bases). Trimming removed 4 bases from V and 6 bases from J, with 14 bases in between. The CDR3 has 13 amino acids. Germline V gives CDR1 SGHNT, CDR2 YYREEE (reference sequence). The CDR3 loop is CASSRQGSREQYF. The CDR3 region has the DNA TGTGCCAGCAGCCGGCAGGGTAGCCGCGAGCAGTACTTC.

The chain joins TRBV19 to TRBJ1-6; a weak D match, TRBD1 (5 bases). The germline CDR1 and CDR2 sequences are LNHDA and SQIVND (reference sequence). The CDR3 extends over 14 amino acids. V was shortened by 1 base and J by 9 bases, with 10 bases between the two germline ends. The CDR3 sequence is CASSIVRDSSPLHF. For the CDR3, the DNA is TGTGCCAGTAGTATAGTGAGGGACTCTTCACCCCTCCACTTT.

The genes are TRBV5-6 and TRBJ2-7, with D perhaps matching TRBD1 (5 bases). The germline V gene encodes CDR1 SGHDT and CDR2 YYEEEE. V lost 4 bases and J 3 bases, leaving 14 bases between the germline ends. This CDR3 is 14 amino acids long. In DNA form, the CDR3 reads TGTGCCAGCAGCGGTCTTGGAAGGGGCTACGAGCAGTACTTC. Translating gives CASSGLGRGYEQYF. Drawing the rest from reference TRBV5-6 and TRBJ2-7, the complete variable domain is DAGVTQSPTHLIKTRGQQVTLRCSPKSGHDTVSWYQQALGQGPQFIFQYYEEEERQRGNFPDRFSGHQFPNYSSELNVNALLLGDSALYLCASSGLGRGYEQYFGPGTRLTVT.

This clone has only one observation. This chain joins TRBV7-2 and TRBJ2-1; perhaps TRBD1 as D (6 bases). The CDR3 runs to 16 residues. V was shortened by 3 bases and J by 3 bases, with 15 bases between the two germline ends. Germline V CDR1 and CDR2: SGHTA, FQGNSA. CDR3: CASSLAGTRGYNEQFF. As DNA, the CDR3 is TGTGCCAGCAGCTTGGCCGGGACAAGGGGCTACAATGAGCAGTTCTTC. Full variable domain (rest looked up from reference TRBV7-2 and TRBJ2-1): GAGVSQSPSNKVTEKGKDVELRCDPISGHTALYWYRQSLGQGLEFLIYFQGNSAPDKSGLPSDRFSAERTGGSVSTLTIQRTQQEDSAVYLCASSLAGTRGYNEQFFGPGTRLTVL.

This chain links TRBV5-4 with TRBJ2-3, with a weak D call TRBD2 (5 bases). CDR1 is SGHNT, CDR2 YYREEE, per germline (reference sequence). CDR3 length equals 14 residues. V gave up 2 bases and J gave up 3 bases, with 10 bases separating them. Here the CDR3 DNA reads TGTGCCAGCAGCTTAGGTGGGAGTACAGATACGCAGTATTTT. It yields the protein CASSLGGSTDTQYF. Full variable domain (missing parts from reference TRBV5-4 and TRBJ2-3): ETGVTQSPTHLIKTRGQQVTLRCSSQSGHNTVSWYQQALGQGPQFIFQYYREEENGRGNFPPRFSGLQFPNYSSELNVNALELDDSALYLCASSLGGSTDTQYFGPGTRLTVL.

V and J are TRBV4-3 and TRBJ2-3; weak D call: TRBD2 (7 bases). Trimming left V 0 bases short and J 6 bases short, with 10 bases between. This CDR3 is 14 amino acids long. Germline-derived CDR1 and CDR2 are LGHNA and YSLEER. The CDR3 nucleotides are TGCGCCAGCAGCCAAGAGCGGGGGCGGGATACGCAGTATTTT. It specifies CASSQERGRDTQYF.

The genes are TRBV19 and TRBJ2-7; weak D call: TRBD2 (5 bases). The CDR3 length is 14 residues. Germline CDR1 LNHDA, CDR2 SQIVND (reference sequence). Trimming removed 1 base at V and 4 bases at J, with 11 bases between. In DNA, the CDR3 is TGTGCCAGTAGTATAGGCCCTGGGAGATACGAGCAGTACTTC. Amino acid sequence: CASSIGPGRYEQYF.